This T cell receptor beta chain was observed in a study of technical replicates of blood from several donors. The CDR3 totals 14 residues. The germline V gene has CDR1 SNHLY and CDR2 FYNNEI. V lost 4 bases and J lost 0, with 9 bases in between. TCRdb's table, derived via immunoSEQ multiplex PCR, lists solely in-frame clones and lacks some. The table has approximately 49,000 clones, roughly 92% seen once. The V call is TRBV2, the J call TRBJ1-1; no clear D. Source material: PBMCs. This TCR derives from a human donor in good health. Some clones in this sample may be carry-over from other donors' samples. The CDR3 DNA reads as TGTGCCAGCAGTGTGAGGTTAGTGAACACTGAAGCTTTCTTT. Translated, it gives CASSVRLVNTEAFF.